The 2 T cell receptor beta chains listed next were all sequenced from one sample in a study of T cell responses to AZD1222 COVID-19 vaccine. The data were produced by immunoSEQ multiplex PCR, yet TCRdb's version contains in-frame clones alone and is incomplete. The sample consists of 75,000 to 95,000 clones, 70% to 90% of them appearing once. This material consisted of peripheral blood, taken on day 0 of AZD1222 vaccination. These receptors were taken from an adult in good health.

In its sample, this clone was seen once. This chain uses TRBV3-1 (or the pseudogene TRBV3-2) with TRBJ2-7, with 8 nucleotides matching TRBD2. The J segment lost 3 bases and the V segment lost 4 bases, leaving 11 bases of the junction unmatched. This CDR3 has 16 amino acids. CDR1 is LGHDT and CDR2 is YNNKEL in the germline V gene (reference sequence). The CDR3 bases are TGTGCCAGCAGCCCAGGACTTGCCGGGGGGGGCTACGAGCAGTACTTC. It translates to CASSPGLAGGGYEQYF.

The J gene is TRBJ2-3, the V gene TRBV3-1 (or the pseudogene TRBV3-2); D gene ambiguous. CDR3 length equals 16 residues. V was clipped by 4 bases and J by 2 bases, with 16 bases between them. The germline V gene encodes CDR1 LGHDT and CDR2 YNNKEL (reference sequence). The DNA of the CDR3 is TGTGCCAGCAGCCGCACGACGGGCGGATACACAGATACGCAGTATTTT. Protein: CASSRTTGGYTDTQYF.